The clone carrying this TCR beta chain was seen at least ten times. What it binds is unknown. Samples came from axillary lymph nodes draining the breast cancer. The sample is drawn from a study of breast tumors, draining lymph nodes, adjacent tissues. Broader study findings: Tumor TCR diversity was below lymph nodes but above nontumor tissue.

MiXCR, applied by TCRdb to the multiplex PCR reads, yields one record per CDR3 protein. The profile shows around 250,000 distinct CDR3 sequences, roughly a third of them singletons. Sequenced sample: axillary lymph node tissue. The source is a female donor with breast cancer. Some clones in this sample may be carry-over from other donors' samples.

The DNA of the CDR3 is TGCAGTGCTGCTTTGGGAGCTAACTATGGCTACACCTTC. It encodes CSAALGANYGYTF. This rearrangement joins TRBV20-1 to TRBJ1-2; D not certain. The germline gives CDR1 DFQATT, CDR2 SNEGSKA (reference sequence). The CDR3 sequence is 13 residues long. Trimming cost V 5 bases and J 0 bases, with 10 bases left between them.